These T cell receptor beta chains were read from a single sample in a study of blood T cell repertoires in COVID-19. Clones were read by immunoSEQ multiplex PCR, and TCRdb kept only the in-frame ones, dropping some. Of about 240,000 clones listed, about 80% are singletons. The sample taken for sequencing was peripheral blood. The receptors here all came from a woman older than 75 with acute or convalescent COVID-19. CDR3s include the opening cysteine and the closing phenylalanine or tryptophan. The D gene is left open where the match is weak. Not every row has a clone size; where given, it reads once, few, many or a size class.

D gene	V gene	J gene	clone size	CDR3 protein	CDR3 DNA
.	TRBV2	TRBJ1-6	.	CATIRGPSSYNSPLHF	TGTGCCACCATCAGGGGACCTAGCTCCTATAATTCACCCCTCCACTTT
.	TRBV7-8	TRBJ2-1	.	CASSLRLPGTQGNEQFF	TGTGCCAGCAGCCTCAGACTCCCAGGAACTCAGGGCAATGAGCAGTTCTTC
TRBD1	TRBV7-2	TRBJ1-5	few	CASSATRGGNQPQHF	TGTGCCAGCAGCGCAACCAGGGGGGGCAATCAGCCCCAGCATTTT
.	TRBV5-4	TRBJ2-7	.	CASSLVGGANYEQYF	TGTGCCAGCAGCTTGGTGGGGGGGGCGAACTACGAGCAGTACTTC
.	TRBV7-8	TRBJ1-2	.	CASSLGLAQVGYTF	TGTGCCAGCAGCTTAGGGCTGGCCCAAGTCGGCTACACCTTC
.	TRBV10-2	TRBJ2-2	few	CASSPGKRAGELFF	TGCGCCAGCAGTCCGGGGAAACGGGCCGGGGAGCTGTTTTTT
TRBD2	TRBV7-8	TRBJ2-3	.	CASSRAGGPDTQYF	TGTGCCAGCAGCCGAGCGGGGGGGCCAGATACGCAGTATTTT
.	TRBV7-9	TRBJ2-3	.	CASSHYLRPPDTQYF	TGTGCCAGCAGCCATTACCTCAGGCCCCCAGATACGCAGTATTTT
.	TRBV12-5	TRBJ2-3	.	CASGPSADTQYF	TGTGCTAGTGGTCCCTCCGCAGATACGCAGTATTTT
.	TRBV2	TRBJ1-4	.	CASSEAVGGNEKLFF	TGTGCCAGCAGTGAAGCGGTTGGGGGGAATGAAAAACTGTTTTTT
.	TRBV29-1	TRBJ1-2	once	CSVASGSNYGYTF	TGCAGCGTTGCGTCGGGATCTAACTATGGCTACACCTTC